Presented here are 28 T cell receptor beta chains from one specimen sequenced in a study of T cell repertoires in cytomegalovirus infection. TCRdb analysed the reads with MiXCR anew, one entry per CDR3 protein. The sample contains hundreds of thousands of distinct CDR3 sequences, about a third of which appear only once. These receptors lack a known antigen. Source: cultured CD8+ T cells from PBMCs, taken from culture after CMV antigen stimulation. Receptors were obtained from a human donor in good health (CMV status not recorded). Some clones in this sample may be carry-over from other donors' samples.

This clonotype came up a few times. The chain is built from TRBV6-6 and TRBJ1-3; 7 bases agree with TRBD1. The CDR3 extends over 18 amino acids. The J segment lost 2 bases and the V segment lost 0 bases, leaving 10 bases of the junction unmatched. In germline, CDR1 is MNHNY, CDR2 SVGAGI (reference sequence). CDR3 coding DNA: TGTGCCAGCAGTTACTCCAAGCGAGGGGGCCGGGCTGGAAACACCATATATTTT. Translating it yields CASSYSKRGGRAGNTIYF.

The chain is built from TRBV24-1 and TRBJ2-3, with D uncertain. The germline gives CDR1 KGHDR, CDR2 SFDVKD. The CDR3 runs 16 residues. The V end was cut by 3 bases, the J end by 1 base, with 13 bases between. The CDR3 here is CATSDSNDVRTDTQYF. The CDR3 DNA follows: TGTGCCACCAGTGATAGCAATGACGTTCGCACAGATACGCAGTATTTT.

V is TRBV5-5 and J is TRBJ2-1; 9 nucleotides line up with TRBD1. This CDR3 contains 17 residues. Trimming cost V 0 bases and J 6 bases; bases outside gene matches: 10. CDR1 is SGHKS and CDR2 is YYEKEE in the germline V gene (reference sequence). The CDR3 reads CASSLAMDRGGGNEQFF. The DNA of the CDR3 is TGTGCCAGCAGCTTGGCCATGGACAGGGGAGGCGGCAATGAGCAGTTCTTC. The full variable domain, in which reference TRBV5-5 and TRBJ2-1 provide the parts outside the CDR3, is DAGVTQSPTHLIKTRGQQVTLRCSPISGHKSVSWYQQVLGQGPQFIFQYYEKEERGRGNFPDRFSARQFPNYSSELNVNALLLGDSALYLCASSLAMDRGGGNEQFFGPGTRLTVL.

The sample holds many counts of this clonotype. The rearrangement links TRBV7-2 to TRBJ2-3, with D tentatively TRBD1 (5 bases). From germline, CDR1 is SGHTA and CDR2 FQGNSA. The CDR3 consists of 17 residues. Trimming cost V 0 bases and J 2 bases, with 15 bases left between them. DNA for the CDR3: TGTGCCAGCAGCTTAGCCTCGGACACATCGTACACAGATACGCAGTATTTT. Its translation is CASSLASDTSYTDTQYF.

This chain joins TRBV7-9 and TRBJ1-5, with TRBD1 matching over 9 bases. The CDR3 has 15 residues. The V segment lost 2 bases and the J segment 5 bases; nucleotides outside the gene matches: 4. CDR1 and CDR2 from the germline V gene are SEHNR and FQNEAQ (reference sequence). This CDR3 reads CASSLSGTGHQPQHF. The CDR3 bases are TGTGCCAGCAGCTTATCAGGGACAGGGCATCAGCCCCAGCATTTT. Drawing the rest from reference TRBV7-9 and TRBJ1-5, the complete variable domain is DTGVSQNPRHKITKRGQNVTFRCDPISEHNRLYWYRQTLGQGPEFLTYFQNEAQLEKSRLLSDRFSAERPKGSFSTLEIQRTEQGDSAMYLCASSLSGTGHQPQHFGDGTRLSIL.

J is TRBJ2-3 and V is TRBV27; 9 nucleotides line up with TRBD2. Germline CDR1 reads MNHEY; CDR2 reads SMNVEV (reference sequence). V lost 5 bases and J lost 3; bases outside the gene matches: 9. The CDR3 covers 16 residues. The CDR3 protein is CASSPPPSGGTDTQYF. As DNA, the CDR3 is TGTGCCAGCAGTCCCCCCCCAAGCGGGGGGACAGATACGCAGTATTTT.

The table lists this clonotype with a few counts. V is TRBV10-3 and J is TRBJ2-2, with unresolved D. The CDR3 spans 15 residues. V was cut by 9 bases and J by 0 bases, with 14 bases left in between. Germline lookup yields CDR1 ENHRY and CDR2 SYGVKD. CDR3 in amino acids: CAILSRATNTGELFF. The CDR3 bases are TGTGCCATTCTCTCTCGGGCAACGAACACCGGGGAGCTGTTTTTT.

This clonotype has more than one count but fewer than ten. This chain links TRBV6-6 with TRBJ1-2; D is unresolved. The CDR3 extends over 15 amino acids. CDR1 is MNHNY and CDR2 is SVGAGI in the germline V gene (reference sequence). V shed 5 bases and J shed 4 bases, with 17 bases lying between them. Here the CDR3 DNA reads TGTGCCAGCAGTAGTCCGACAAACCCTTCCTATGGCTACACCTTC. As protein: CASSSPTNPSYGYTF.

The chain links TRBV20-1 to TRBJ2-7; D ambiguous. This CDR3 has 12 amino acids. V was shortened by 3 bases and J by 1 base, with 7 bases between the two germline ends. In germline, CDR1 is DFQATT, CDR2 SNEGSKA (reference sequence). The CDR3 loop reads CSAREISYEQYF. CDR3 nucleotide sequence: TGCAGTGCTAGGGAGATTTCCTACGAGCAGTACTTC.

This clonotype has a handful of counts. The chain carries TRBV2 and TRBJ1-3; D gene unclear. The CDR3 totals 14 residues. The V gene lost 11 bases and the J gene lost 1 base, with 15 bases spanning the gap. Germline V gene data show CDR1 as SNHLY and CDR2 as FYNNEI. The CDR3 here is CAVRPQTSGNTIYF. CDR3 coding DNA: TGTGCCGTAAGACCCCAGACATCTGGAAACACCATATATTTT.

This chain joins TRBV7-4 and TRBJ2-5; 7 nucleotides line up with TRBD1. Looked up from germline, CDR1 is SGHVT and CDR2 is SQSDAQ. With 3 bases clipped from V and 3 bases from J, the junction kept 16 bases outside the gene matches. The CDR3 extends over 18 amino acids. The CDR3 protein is CASSLPVSGQLLKETQYF. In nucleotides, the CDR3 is TGTGCCAGCAGCTTGCCCGTCTCGGGACAGCTTTTAAAAGAGACCCAGTACTTC. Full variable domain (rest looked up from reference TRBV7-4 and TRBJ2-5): GAGVSQSPRYKVAKRGRDVALRCDSISGHVTLYWYRQTLGQGSEVLTYSQSDAQRDKSGRPSGRFSAERPERSVSTLKIQRTEQGDSAVYLCASSLPVSGQLLKETQYFGPGTRLLVL.

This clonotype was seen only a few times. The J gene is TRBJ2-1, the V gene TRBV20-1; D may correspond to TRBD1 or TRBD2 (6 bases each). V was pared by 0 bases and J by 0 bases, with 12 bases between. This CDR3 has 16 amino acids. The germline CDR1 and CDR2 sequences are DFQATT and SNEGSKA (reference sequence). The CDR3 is CSARDLRGPSYNEQFF. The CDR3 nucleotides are TGCAGTGCTAGAGATCTTCGGGGGCCCTCCTACAATGAGCAGTTCTTC.

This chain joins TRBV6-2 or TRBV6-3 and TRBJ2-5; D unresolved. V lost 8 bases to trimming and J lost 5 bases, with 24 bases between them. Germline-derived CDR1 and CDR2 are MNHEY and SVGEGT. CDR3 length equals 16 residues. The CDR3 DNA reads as TGTGCCAGCTGGGCTTTGGGCGGCGGACCATGGGAGACCCAGTACTTC. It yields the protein CASWALGGGPWETQYF.

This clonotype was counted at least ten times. The CDR3 DNA sequence: TGTGCCACCAGACCTCCCCAGGGCTACATTCAGTACTTC. Translation: CATRPPQGYIQYF. V usage is TRBV15 and J usage is TRBJ2-4; weak D call: TRBD1 (5 bases). Deletions cut 6 bases from V and 8 bases from J, with 14 bases between. Germline lookup yields CDR1 LNHNV and CDR2 YYDKDF (reference sequence). The CDR3 has 13 residues.

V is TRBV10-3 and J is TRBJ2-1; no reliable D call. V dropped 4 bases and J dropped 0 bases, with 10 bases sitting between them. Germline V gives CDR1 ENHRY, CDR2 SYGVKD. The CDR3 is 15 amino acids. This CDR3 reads CAISGGVDSYNEQFF. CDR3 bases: TGTGCCATCAGTGGTGGGGTCGACTCCTACAATGAGCAGTTCTTC.

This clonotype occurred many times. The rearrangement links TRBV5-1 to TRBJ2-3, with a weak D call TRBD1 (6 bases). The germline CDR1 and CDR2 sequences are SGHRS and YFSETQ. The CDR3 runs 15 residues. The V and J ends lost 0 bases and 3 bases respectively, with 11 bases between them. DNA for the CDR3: TGCGCCAGCAGCTTGGCGCAGGGGTGGACAGATACGCAGTATTTT. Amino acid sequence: CASSLAQGWTDTQYF.

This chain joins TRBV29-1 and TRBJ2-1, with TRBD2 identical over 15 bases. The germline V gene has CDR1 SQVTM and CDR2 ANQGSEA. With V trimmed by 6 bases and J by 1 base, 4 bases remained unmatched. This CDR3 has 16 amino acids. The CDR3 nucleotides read TGCAGCGTCATCGGACTAGCGGGGGGGTCCTACAATGAGCAGTTCTTC. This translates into CSVIGLAGGSYNEQFF.

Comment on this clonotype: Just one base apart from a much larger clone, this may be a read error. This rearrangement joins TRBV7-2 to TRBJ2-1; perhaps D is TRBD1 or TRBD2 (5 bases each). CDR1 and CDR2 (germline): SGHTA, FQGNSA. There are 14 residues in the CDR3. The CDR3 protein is CVSSLVLRGNEQFF. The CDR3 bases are TGTGTCAGCAGCTTAGTTCTGAGGGGAAATGAGCAGTTCTTC. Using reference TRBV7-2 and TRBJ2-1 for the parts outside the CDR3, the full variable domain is GAGVSQSPSNKVTEKGKDVELRCDPISGHTALYWYRQSLGQGLEFLIYFQGNSAPDKSGLPSDRFSAERTGGSVSTLTIQRTQQEDSAVYLCVSSLVLRGNEQFFGPGTRLTVL.

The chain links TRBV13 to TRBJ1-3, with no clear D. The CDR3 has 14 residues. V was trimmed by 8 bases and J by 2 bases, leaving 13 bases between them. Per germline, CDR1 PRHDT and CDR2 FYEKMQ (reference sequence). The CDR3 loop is CASGDLIPGNTIYF. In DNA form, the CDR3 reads TGTGCCAGCGGCGACCTTATCCCTGGAAACACCATATATTTT.

This CDR3 is CASSKGAGTQPQHF. CDR3 DNA sequence: TGTGCCAGCAGCAAGGGGGCAGGAACGCAGCCCCAGCATTTT. This chain connects TRBV7-2 to TRBJ1-5; 7 bases match TRBD1. Trimming at V came to 5 bases and at J to 7 bases, leaving 8 bases not matched to a gene. The CDR3 totals 14 residues. Germline lookup yields CDR1 SGHTA and CDR2 FQGNSA.

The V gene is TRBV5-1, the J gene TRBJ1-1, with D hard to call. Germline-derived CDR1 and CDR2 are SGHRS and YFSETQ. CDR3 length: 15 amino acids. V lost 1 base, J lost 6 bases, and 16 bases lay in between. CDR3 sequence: CASSLRADWKPEAFF. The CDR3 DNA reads TGCGCCAGCAGCTTGAGGGCCGATTGGAAACCTGAAGCTTTCTTT.

In DNA, the CDR3 is TGTGCCAGCAGTCTCCTTCGGCCAGATACGCAGTATTTT. Its translation: CASSLLRPDTQYF. The gene calls are TRBV27 and TRBJ2-3; D uncertain. The germline V and J ends were trimmed by 5 bases and 4 bases, with 10 bases remaining between them. Germline CDR1 reads MNHEY; CDR2 reads SMNVEV (reference sequence). The CDR3 extends over 13 amino acids.

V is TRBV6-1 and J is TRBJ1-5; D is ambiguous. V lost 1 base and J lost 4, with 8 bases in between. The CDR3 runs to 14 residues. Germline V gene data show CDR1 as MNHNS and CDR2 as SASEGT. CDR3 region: CASSEVPGNQPQHF. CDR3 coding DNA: TGTGCCAGCAGTGAAGTCCCCGGGAATCAGCCCCAGCATTTT.

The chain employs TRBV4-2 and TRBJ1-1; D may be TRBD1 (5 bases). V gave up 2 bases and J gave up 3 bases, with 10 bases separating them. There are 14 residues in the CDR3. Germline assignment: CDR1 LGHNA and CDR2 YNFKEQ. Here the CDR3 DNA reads TGTGCCAGCAGCCAACGGGGGGAGGACACTGAAGCTTTCTTT. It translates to CASSQRGEDTEAFF.

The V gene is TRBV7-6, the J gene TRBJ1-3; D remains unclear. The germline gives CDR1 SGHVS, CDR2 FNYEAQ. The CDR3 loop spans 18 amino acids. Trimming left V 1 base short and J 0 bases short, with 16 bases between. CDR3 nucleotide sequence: TGTGCCAGCAGCTTAGGGGATTGGGCCGAGATCTCTGGAAACACCATATATTTT. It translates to CASSLGDWAEISGNTIYF.

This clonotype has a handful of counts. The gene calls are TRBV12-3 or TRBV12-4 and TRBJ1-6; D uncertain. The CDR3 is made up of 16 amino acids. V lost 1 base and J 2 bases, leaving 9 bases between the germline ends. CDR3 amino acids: CASSLGRFTYNSPLHF. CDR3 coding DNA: TGTGCCAGCAGTTTAGGGAGATTCACCTATAATTCACCCCTCCACTTT.

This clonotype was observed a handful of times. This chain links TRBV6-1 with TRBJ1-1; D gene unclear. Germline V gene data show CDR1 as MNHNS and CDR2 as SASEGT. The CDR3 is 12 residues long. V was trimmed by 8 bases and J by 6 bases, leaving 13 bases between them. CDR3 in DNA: TGTGCCAGCGGCGGCGGGTCGGCTGAAGCTTTCTTT. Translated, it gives CASGGGSAEAFF.

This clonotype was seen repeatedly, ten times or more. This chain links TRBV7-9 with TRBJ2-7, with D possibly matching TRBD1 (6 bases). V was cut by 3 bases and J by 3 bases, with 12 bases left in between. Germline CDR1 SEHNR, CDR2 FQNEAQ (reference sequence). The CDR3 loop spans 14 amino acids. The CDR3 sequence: CASSLGHTHYEQYF. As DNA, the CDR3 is TGTGCCAGCAGCTTGGGACACACTCACTACGAGCAGTACTTC. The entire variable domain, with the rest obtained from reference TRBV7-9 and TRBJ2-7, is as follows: DTGVSQNPRHKITKRGQNVTFRCDPISEHNRLYWYRQTLGQGPEFLTYFQNEAQLEKSRLLSDRFSAERPKGSFSTLEIQRTEQGDSAMYLCASSLGHTHYEQYFGPGTRLTVT.